Included here is one TCR beta chain sequence, with context. The data originate from a study of blood T cell repertoires in COVID-19. Turning to the study itself: Material from acute and convalescent COVID-19 was sourced from the United States, Italy and Spain. The analysed material was cDNA or gDNA that came from T cells, B-cell-depleted T cells, or PBMCs.

There are 14 residues in the CDR3. CDR1 and CDR2 (germline): LNHDA, SQIVND (reference sequence). V was pared by 7 bases and J by 1 base, with 6 bases of the junction left unmatched. Generated by immunoSEQ multiplex PCR, the TCRdb table keeps only in-frame clones and is missing some. The sample records fewer than 250,000 clones, more than 70% being singletons. The TCR was taken from a woman aged 80 or older with COVID-19, enrolled during active disease. The specimen was peripheral blood. The V call is TRBV19, the J call TRBJ1-1; 7 nucleotides match TRBD1. The CDR3 nucleotides are TGTGCCAGTATCGACAGGGACAAGAACACTGAAGCTTTCTTT. Amino acid sequence: CASIDRDKNTEAFF. Full variable domain (rest looked up from reference TRBV19 and TRBJ1-1): DGGITQSPKYLFRKEGQNVTLSCEQNLNHDAMYWYRQDPGQGLRLIYYSQIVNDFQKGDIAEGYSVSREKKESFPLTVTSAQKNPTAFYLCASIDRDKNTEAFFGQGTRLTVV.